Below are 5 T cell receptor beta chains sequenced from a single sample in a study of graft-versus-host responses after intestinal transplantation. Some clones are missing from TCRdb's copy, which holds only in-frame ones; the method was immunoSEQ multiplex PCR. Of 80,000 to 95,000 clones in the sample, around 93% were seen once. No antigen has been identified for these receptors. This specimen was unstimulated CD8+ T cells sorted from spleen or lymph node cells, taken before intestinal transplant. These receptors were collected from a human donor who received an intestinal transplant.

The chain is built from TRBV7-2 and TRBJ2-7, with a weak D call TRBD2 (6 bases). The CDR3 extends over 14 amino acids. The germline V gene encodes CDR1 SGHTA and CDR2 FQGNSA. Trimming removed 1 base from V and 4 bases from J, with 11 bases in between. CDR3 protein: CASSLGGALYEQYF. The DNA of the CDR3 is TGTGCCAGCAGCTTAGGCGGGGCTCTTTACGAGCAGTACTTC. Together with reference TRBV7-2 and TRBJ2-7, the CDR3 gives the full variable domain: GAGVSQSPSNKVTEKGKDVELRCDPISGHTALYWYRQSLGQGLEFLIYFQGNSAPDKSGLPSDRFSAERTGGSVSTLTIQRTQQEDSAVYLCASSLGGALYEQYFGPGTRLTVT.

The V and J genes are TRBV9 and TRBJ2-1; 7 bases match TRBD1. There are 14 residues in the CDR3. After removal of 4 bases from V and 10 bases from J, the junction contained 11 bases not matched to a gene. Germline V gene data show CDR1 as SGDLS and CDR2 as YYNGEE. CDR3: CASSRAGQAQEQFF. The CDR3 DNA reads TGTGCCAGCAGCCGGGCCGGACAGGCTCAGGAGCAGTTCTTC.

The V and J genes are TRBV6-5 and TRBJ2-7, with a tentative D call TRBD1 (6 bases). Trimming pared 6 bases from V and 5 bases from J, leaving 17 bases between. Germline values: CDR1 MNHEY, CDR2 SVGAGI. This CDR3 is built from 14 residues. This chain's CDR3 is CASSIEGVGDEQYF. CDR3 sequence (DNA): TGTGCCAGCAGCATAGAGGGGGTGGGAGACGAGCAGTACTTC.

The rearrangement joins TRBV27 to TRBJ1-1; D uncertain. This CDR3 has 13 residues. V lost 3 bases, J lost 1 base, and 6 bases lay in between. Germline values: CDR1 MNHEY, CDR2 SMNVEV (reference sequence). CDR3 amino acids: CASSFRGNTEAFF. The CDR3 nucleotides read TGTGCCAGCAGTTTTAGAGGGAACACTGAAGCTTTCTTT.

V gene TRBV27 combines with J gene TRBJ2-5; 7 nucleotides match TRBD1. Trimming took 7 bases from V and 5 from J; bases not matched to a gene: 1. Germline V gene lookup returns CDR1 MNHEY and CDR2 SMNVEV (reference sequence). The CDR3 consists of 11 residues. CDR3 amino acids: CASKGAETQYF. The CDR3 bases are TGTGCCAGCAAGGGGGCGGAGACCCAGTACTTC.